These 8 T cell receptor beta chains were all obtained from the same sample, sequenced in a study of blood T cell repertoires in COVID-19. Using immunoSEQ multiplex PCR, the repertoire was profiled, and TCRdb retains in-frame clones only, with some absent. This sample has approximately 110,000 clones, with more than 70% found just once. The sequencing sample was made of peripheral blood. These TCRs come from a woman aged 55-69 years with COVID-19, enrolled during active disease.

The J gene is TRBJ2-7, the V gene TRBV9; 8 bases are shared with TRBD2. The germline CDR1 and CDR2 sequences are SGDLS and YYNGEE. The CDR3 contains 14 residues. The junction had 3 bases not matched to a gene; V was cut back by 2 bases and J by 2 bases. The CDR3 region has the DNA TGTGCCAGCAGCGTGGCAGCGGGGGCCTACGAGCAGTACTTC. It yields the protein CASSVAAGAYEQYF.

This chain joins TRBV19 and TRBJ1-1; possible D gene TRBD1, 6 bases. Per germline, CDR1 LNHDA and CDR2 SQIVND (reference sequence). Trimming cost V 5 bases and J 4 bases, with 23 bases left between them. The CDR3 runs to 17 residues. The CDR3 region has the DNA TGTGCCAGTAGTGAACGGGGGGCGGGCCGGGAGGCCACTGAAGCTTTCTTT. This gives the protein CASSERGAGREATEAFF. Based on the CDR3 plus reference TRBV19 and TRBJ1-1, the full variable domain is DGGITQSPKYLFRKEGQNVTLSCEQNLNHDAMYWYRQDPGQGLRLIYYSQIVNDFQKGDIAEGYSVSREKKESFPLTVTSAQKNPTAFYLCASSERGAGREATEAFFGQGTRLTVV.

This rearrangement joins TRBV5-1 to TRBJ1-2, with D maybe TRBD1 (6 bases). V gave up 8 bases and J gave up 6 bases, with 14 bases separating them. Germline lookup yields CDR1 SGHRS and CDR2 YFSETQ. The CDR3 runs 12 residues. CDR3 DNA sequence: TGCGCCAGTACACAGGGTTCCGATGGCTACACCTTC. This gives the protein CASTQGSDGYTF.

The chain joins TRBV3-1 (or the pseudogene TRBV3-2) to TRBJ2-7; D is perhaps TRBD1 (5 bases). V lost 0 bases and J lost 2, with 11 bases in between. Germline-derived CDR1 and CDR2 are LGHDT and YNNKEL (reference sequence). The CDR3 is 15 amino acids. The chain's CDR3 is CASSQELAGPYEQYF. In DNA, the CDR3 is TGTGCCAGCAGCCAAGAATTGGCAGGGCCCTACGAGCAGTACTTC.

V gene TRBV5-1 combines with J gene TRBJ2-7; possibly TRBD2 for D (5 bases). Per the germline V gene, CDR1 is SGHRS and CDR2 is YFSETQ. The CDR3 is 13 amino acids. V was shortened by 0 bases and J by 3 bases, with 7 bases between the two germline ends. The CDR3 DNA reads TGCGCCAGCAGCTTGGAACGGGGCTACGAGCAGTACTTC. Amino acids: CASSLERGYEQYF. Together with reference TRBV5-1 and TRBJ2-7, the CDR3 gives the full variable domain: KAGVTQTPRYLIKTRGQQVTLSCSPISGHRSVSWYQQTPGQGLQFLFEYFSETQRNKGNFPGRFSGRQFSNSRSEMNVSTLELGDSALYLCASSLERGYEQYFGPGTRLTVT.

This chain joins TRBV28 and TRBJ1-5; 7 positions match TRBD1. The V gene's germline CDR1 is MDHEN and CDR2 SYDVKM. V was clipped by 4 bases and J by 2 bases; unmatched bases: 26. This CDR3 comprises 22 residues. CDR3 region: CASSSETPLAEGAEMGNQPQHF. The CDR3 region has the DNA TGTGCCAGCAGTTCCGAAACCCCATTGGCCGAGGGGGCGGAGATGGGCAATCAGCCCCAGCATTTT.

The chain uses TRBV9 and TRBJ1-2; D unclear. Germline lookup yields CDR1 SGDLS and CDR2 YYNGEE. This CDR3 is 14 amino acids long. Trimming removed 3 bases at V and 4 bases at J, with 13 bases between. The CDR3 nucleotides are TGTGCCAGCAGCGATGGGATGGGAGGCTATGGCTACACCTTC. Encoded protein: CASSDGMGGYGYTF.

V is TRBV10-3 and J is TRBJ2-1; TRBD2 agrees at 10 bases. This CDR3 is built from 16 residues. Unmatched junction bases numbered 3, after V lost 0 bases and J lost 4 bases. Germline assignment: CDR1 ENHRY and CDR2 SYGVKD. CDR3 in DNA: TGTGCCATCAGTGAGTCGGTAGCGGGGGGTTACAATGAGCAGTTCTTC. Translation: CAISESVAGGYNEQFF.